This T cell receptor beta chain is from a study of shared clonotypes between healthy human individuals (dated by TCRdb to 2018 to 2021). For the study in its entirety: The cohort comprised a couple of women and a few men aged 18 to 49 years. Between about 0.8 and 9.5 billion PBMCs per donor were obtained by leukapheresis. To estimate repertoire size and how much clonotype sharing occurs between individuals, the study deeply sequenced the blood TCR repertoires of five healthy adults. Libraries were prepared and TCR repertoires were sequenced by different laboratories using diverse techniques, in order to increase sequencing depth and limit assay-specific biases. For each donor, three plates each were used for CD4 naive and CD4 memory, two plates were used for CD8 naive, and one plate was used for CD8 memory. Overall results and qualifications from the work: Larger estimated clonotype richness was generally found for naive subsets than for memory subsets. Incomplete sequencing was indicated by rarefaction of sorted-subset datasets, despite the large sequencing depth. Because the study included a small number of donors, the genetic and exposure-history diversity represented was limited. Pairwise subsampling indicated that sequencing depth was expected to affect the degree of clonotype sharing among donors. Compared with non-shared clonotypes, the clonotypes found in all four sorted-subset donors had higher generation probabilities. Sampling was restricted to blood, and TCR repertoires in tissue are likely to differ from TCR repertoires in blood. Around 5% of naive CD4, 3.5% of naive CD8, 2.3% of memory CD4, and over 0.35% of memory CD8 clonotypes were shared across several donors.

Trimming leaves V shorter by 1 base and J shorter by 3 bases, with the junction holding 4 bases beyond the gene matches. The germline V gene gives CDR1 as SGHTA and CDR2 as FQGNSA. From its cysteine to its phenylalanine, the CDR3 spans 15 amino acids. Of the read, only the CDR3 DNA is kept; its 45 bases are in frame from base 1. The donors were healthy, HIV-negative adults with no recently reported acute infections or vaccinations. Only Caucasian adults living in Nashville, Tennessee, USA were represented among the donors. CD4+ T cells were enriched through magnetic negative selection, after which naive cells were positively selected on CD45RA and the remaining negative fraction served as the memory subset. After blood collection by leukapheresis, PBMCs were isolated using Ficoll-Histopaque density gradient centrifugation and then cryopreserved in the vapor phase of liquid nitrogen. Analytical flow cytometry was used to check the purity and quantity of every magnetically sorted T cell population. Each sorted fraction had its genomic DNA isolated and then quantified by UV absorbance on a Nanodrop 2000c.

About this clone itself: The specificity of this receptor is unknown. No per-base quality is available; no much larger clone lies one base away.

TCR CDR3 regions were amplified from genomic DNA by multiplex PCR using the deep immunoSEQ assay. Extracted genomic DNA from each cell subset was distributed evenly across all wells of several immunoSEQ 96-well plates, and each plate was treated as a replicate. For sorted subsets, about 200 ng genomic DNA, equal to about 30,000 T cell genomes, was loaded into each replicate PCR. Purified libraries were quantified with a Qubit 3.0 fluorometer, sized on a Bioanalyzer 2100, and re-quantified with the KAPA Library Quantification kit. Every immunoSEQ 96-well plate was sequenced on a separate single-read 150-cycle Illumina NextSeq 550 flow cell. Per the source publication's procedure: Because the immunoSEQ output included only junctional sequences and no quality scores, the filtering could not be the same as the filtering used for full-length reads. To assign V/J genes and CDR3, sequences were annotated using PyIR, a Python wrapper for IgBLAST v1.9, with IMGT germline references. Reads were removed for weak V/J assignments (E-value above 1e-6), missing CDR3, stop codons, out-of-frame junctions, or ambiguous translated residues. A V3J clonotype was defined by an identical inferred V gene, J gene, and CDR3 amino acid sequence. To compute the percentage overlap between repertoires, the number of shared unique clonotypes was divided by the size of the smaller repertoire. Richness of each repertoire was evaluated using RTK rarefaction, the Chao1 estimator, and Recon v2.1 estimates of unobserved clonotypes. OLGA was used to compute generation probabilities for all TCRbeta clonotypes that the gDNA method yielded from a handful of donors. Held by TCRdb, this immuneACCESS table contains in-frame sequences only and omits some clones. Under half of the omission traces to an unresolved V gene where checked; the cause of the rest is unknown. The V and J calls and the clone size are those of that table, but D and trimming were determined from the DNA. This sample comprises more than 2,000,000 clones, approximately 95% of them detected only once. The ten biggest clones cover 0.39% of the sample.

The chain is encoded by TRBV7-2 joined to TRBJ2-7, and 9 junctional nucleotides match TRBD1. The sample taken for sequencing was naive CD4+ T cells from PBMCs. The cell subset or site label, read with the paper, signifies: CD45RA+ positively selected. The TCR originated in a young man in good health. Some clones in this sample may be carry-over from other donors' samples. The DNA sequence is as follows: TGTGCCAGCAGCTTAGGACAGGGGGGGCACTACGAGCAGTACTTC. Its amino acids are CASSLGQGGHYEQYF. Extended through the reference TRBV7-2 and TRBJ2-7 proteins, this CDR3 yields the full variable domain: GAGVSQSPSNKVTEKGKDVELRCDPISGHTALYWYRQSLGQGLEFLIYFQGNSAPDKSGLPSDRFSAERTGGSVSTLTIQRTQQEDSAVYLCASSLGQGGHYEQYFGPGTRLTVT.